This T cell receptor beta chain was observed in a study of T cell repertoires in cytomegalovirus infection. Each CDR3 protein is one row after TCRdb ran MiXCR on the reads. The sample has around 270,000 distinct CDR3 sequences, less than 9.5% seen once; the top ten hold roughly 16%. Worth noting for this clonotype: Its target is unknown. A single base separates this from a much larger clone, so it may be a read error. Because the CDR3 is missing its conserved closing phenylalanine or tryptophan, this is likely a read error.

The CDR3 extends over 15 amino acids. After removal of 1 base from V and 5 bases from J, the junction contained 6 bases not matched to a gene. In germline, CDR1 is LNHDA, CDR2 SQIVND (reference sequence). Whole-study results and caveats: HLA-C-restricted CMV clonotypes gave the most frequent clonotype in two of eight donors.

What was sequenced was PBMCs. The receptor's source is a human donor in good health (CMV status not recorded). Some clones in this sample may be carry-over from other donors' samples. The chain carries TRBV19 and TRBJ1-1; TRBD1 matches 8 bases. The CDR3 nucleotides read TGTGCCAGTAGTATAGTAACAGGGGGGTGGACTGAAGCTTTCATT. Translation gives CASSIVTGGWTEAFI.